The source of this T cell receptor (beta chain) is a study of T cells in localized non-small cell lung cancer. The method was immunoSEQ multiplex PCR; TCRdb's version includes in-frame clones alone and lacks a portion of them. The data show some 22,000 clones, approximately 84% seen once. About this clone: Its antigen is still unknown.

Study conclusions and caveats: Appearance in adjacent lung was seen for a median 57 of the top 100 tumor clones. There was higher T cell clonality in uninvolved adjacent lung than in tumor, and it was highest there.

The CDR3 runs 15 residues. Germline-derived CDR1 and CDR2 are SGHVS and FNYEAQ. V lost 0 bases and J lost 2, with 9 bases in between. The chain couples TRBV7-6 to TRBJ2-3, with TRBD1 as a possible D gene (5 bases). Here the sequenced sample was peripheral blood, taken before any cancer treatment. The clonotype originates from a man between 40 and 69 years old with stage I lung adenocarcinoma. The CDR3 loop is CASSLAPQDTDTQYF. Written as DNA, the CDR3 is TGTGCCAGCAGCTTAGCGCCACAGGACACAGATACGCAGTATTTT.